One sample yielded the 28 T cell receptor beta chains listed below, sequenced in a study of tumor-infiltrating lymphocytes in primary liver carcinoma (dated by TCRdb to 2015 to 2018). Without any cell sorting, total RNA and DNA were extracted together from about 19-30 mg of bulk tissue using the AllPrep DNA/RNA mini kit. TCRdb names Illumina HiSeq 2500 as the instrument used. Using a constant-region primer and ProtoScript II reverse transcriptase, TCRbeta-specific cDNA was reverse-transcribed from approximately 0.5 ug total RNA. Three nested multiplex PCR rounds, following a slightly modified ARM-PCR procedure, were used to build the TCRbeta libraries. Each of the first two PCR rounds ran for approximately 10 cycles and used multiplex TRBV1-TRBV30 forward primers together with a Cbeta reverse primer. TCRdb passed the public sequencing reads through fastp at Q25 and MiXCR, retaining productive beta sequences. Rows with one shared CDR3 protein collapse into an entry with the most common genes and DNA. This sample lists some 94,000 distinct CDR3 sequences; around three quarters were detected once. The ten largest clones add up to 9.5% of the sample.

Material: liver tumor tissue from sampling region 5. The cell subset or site label on this specimen signifies: tumor region T5, tumor centre. The receptors stem from an older woman with primary liver carcinoma and hepatitis B virus infection.

This clonotype showed up many times. The J gene is TRBJ2-7, the V gene TRBV28; 7 bases are a match to TRBD2. Germline V lookup: CDR1 MDHEN, CDR2 SYDVKM. The CDR3 consists of 14 residues. V was clipped by 2 bases and J by 4 bases; unmatched bases: 5. The CDR3 bases are TGTGCCAGCAGTTTAAGCGGGACTATTTACGAGCAGTACTTC. Protein: CASSLSGTIYEQYF.

V and J are TRBV11-3 and TRBJ2-7; 7 positions match TRBD1. This CDR3 has 14 amino acids. Looked up from germline, CDR1 is SGHNT and CDR2 is YENEEA. V was pared by 9 bases and J by 8 bases, with 16 bases of the junction left unmatched. The CDR3 nucleotides read TGTGCCAGTAGTCCGCACAGGGGCGTGTACAAGCAGTACTTC. This gives the protein CASSPHRGVYKQYF.

For this clonotype: This may come from a read error, since a much larger clone is one base off. The V call is TRBV5-1, the J call TRBJ2-5; D could derive from TRBD1 or TRBD2 (6 bases each). The CDR3 totals 16 residues. Trimming took off 0 bases at V and 2 bases at J, with 14 bases between the two ends. Germline loops: CDR1 SGHRS, CDR2 YFSETQ. CDR3 sequence: CASSLVRGTLQETQYF. DNA for the CDR3: TGCGCCAGCAGCTTGGTCCGCGGGACACTACAAGAGACCCAGTACTTC.

This clonotype was seen ten or more times. This chain joins TRBV12-3 or TRBV12-4 and TRBJ2-1; a weak D match, TRBD2 (5 bases). The CDR3 has 13 amino acids. Trimming pared 0 bases from V and 14 bases from J, leaving 14 bases between. The CDR3 here is CASSLARASFKFF. The CDR3 DNA follows: TGTGCCAGCAGTTTAGCGAGGGCTAGCTTTAAGTTCTTC.

About this clonotype: One base away lies a much larger clone, so this may be a sequencing read error. The V call is TRBV29-1, the J call TRBJ2-2, with 8 bases lining up with TRBD2. Per the germline V gene, CDR1 is SQVTM and CDR2 is ANQGSEA. Trimming at V came to 8 bases and at J to 4 bases, leaving 18 bases not matched to a gene. The CDR3 length is 17 residues. The chain's CDR3 is CSPPGGSGKAGTGELFF. The CDR3 region has the DNA TGCAGCCCTCCCGGTGGTAGCGGGAAGGCGGGCACCGGGGAGCTGTTTTTT.

As regards this clonotype: A much larger clone differs from this one at a single base, so this may be a read error. The gene calls are TRBV6-1 and TRBJ1-5; possibly TRBD1 for D (6 bases). The CDR3 consists of 14 residues. CDR1 MNHNS and CDR2 SASEGT come from the germline V gene. The CDR3 spells CASIPPGHNQLQHF. CDR3 DNA: TGTGCCAGCATTCCCCCGGGACACAATCAGCTCCAGCATTTT.

About this clonotype: The CDR3 ends on some other residue instead of the conserved phenylalanine or tryptophan, so this is likely a read error. The genes are TRBV4-1 and TRBJ2-3; no clear D. V dropped 0 bases and J dropped 0 bases, with 10 bases sitting between them. The CDR3 is 16 amino acids. Germline lookup yields CDR1 MGHRA and CDR2 YSYEKL. As DNA, the CDR3 is TGCGCCAGCAGCCAAGACGGACGGGCCAGCACAGATACGCAGTATCTC. Translating gives CASSQDGRASTDTQYL.

The V call is TRBV5-6, the J call TRBJ2-2, with a tentative D call TRBD1 (6 bases). With 1 base removed from V and 4 bases from J, the gap between germline ends came to 11 bases. CDR1 and CDR2 (germline): SGHDT, YYEEEE. The CDR3 covers 15 residues. CDR3 amino acids: CASSLLGGATGELFF. CDR3 nucleotides: TGTGCCAGCAGCTTGTTAGGGGGAGCCACCGGGGAGCTGTTTTTT.

The chain's CDR3 is CASSKTSPTGELFF. For the CDR3, the DNA is TGTGCCAGCAGCAAGACTAGTCCCACCGGGGAGCTGTTTTTT. The rearrangement uses TRBV7-3 and TRBJ2-2, with D maybe TRBD2 (6 bases). CDR1 SGHTA and CDR2 FQGTGA come from the germline V gene. V was trimmed by 5 bases and J by 4 bases, leaving 11 bases between them. The CDR3 runs 14 residues.

As regards this clonotype: A much larger clone lies one base from this, so it may be a read error. The gene calls are TRBV5-6 and TRBJ1-6; no reliable D call. Trimming cost V 3 bases and J 7 bases, with 11 bases left between them. Germline assignment: CDR1 SGHDT and CDR2 YYEEEE. The length of the CDR3 is 14 residues. The CDR3 DNA reads TGTGCCAGCAGCTACGAAGAGGAAAATTCACCCCTCCACTTT. Its translation is CASSYEEENSPLHF.

This clonotype was detected only a few times. The chain carries TRBV28 and TRBJ2-5; a possible D gene is TRBD2 (6 bases). The germline CDR1 and CDR2 sequences are MDHEN and SYDVKM. The CDR3 runs 14 residues. V was clipped by 5 bases and J by 2 bases, with 12 bases between them. CDR3: CASSLLATQETQYF. CDR3 coding DNA: TGTGCCAGCAGTCTTCTAGCGACACAAGAGACCCAGTACTTC.

This clonotype was detected a few times. A single base separates this from a much larger clone, so it may be a read error. The chain is built from TRBV12-3 or TRBV12-4 and TRBJ1-1; unclear D gene. There are 14 residues in the CDR3. V dropped 1 base and J dropped 3 bases, with 9 bases sitting between them. The CDR3 here is CASSLGQHDTEAFF. In nucleotides, the CDR3 is TGTGCCAGCAGTTTAGGTCAACATGACACTGAAGCTTTCTTT.

About this clonotype itself: This may be a read error: a much more frequent sequence differs by one nucleotide. This chain connects TRBV5-1 to TRBJ1-4, with TRBD1 matching 9 bases. CDR1 is SGHRS and CDR2 is YFSETQ in the germline V gene. The CDR3 has 17 amino acids. The CDR3 coding sequence is TGCGTCAGCAGCTTGAACCCTCCCGGGACAGGGTACGAAAAACTGTTTTTT. Amino acids: CVSSLNPPGTGYEKLFF.

Notes on this clonotype: With a much larger clone just one base away, this may be a read error. The chain has TRBV10-2 and TRBJ2-1, with D unclear. Germline CDR1 and CDR2: WSHSY and SAAADI. The length of the CDR3 is 13 residues. V shed 9 bases and J shed 9 bases, with 18 bases lying between them. The CDR3 region is CARSLSAGVEQFF. In DNA form, the CDR3 reads TGCGCCAGAAGCCTGTCGGCAGGAGTTGAGCAGTTCTTC.

The chain combines TRBV11-2 with TRBJ2-4, with D maybe TRBD1 (5 bases). Germline lookup yields CDR1 SGHAT and CDR2 FQNNGV. The CDR3 has 17 residues. The V end was cut by 5 bases, the J end by 4 bases, with 21 bases between. The CDR3 region is CASSPRSGLLAKNIQYF. Here the CDR3 DNA reads TGTGCCAGCAGCCCCCGGTCAGGGTTGTTAGCTAAAAACATTCAGTACTTC. The whole variable domain, filled in from reference TRBV11-2 and TRBJ2-4, reads EAGVAQSPRYKIIEKRQSVAFWCNPISGHATLYWYQQILGQGPKLLIQFQNNGVVDDSQLPKDRFSAERLKGVDSTLKIQPAKLEDSAVYLCASSPRSGLLAKNIQYFGAGTRLSVL.

Note on this clonotype: The junction shows a germline mismatch at one end, possibly a read error. The J gene is TRBJ2-1, the V gene TRBV29-1; TRBD2 matches at 12 bases. Germline assignment: CDR1 SQVTM and CDR2 ANQGSEA. This CDR3 has 17 residues. CDR3 in amino acids: CSVTRGLAGGSMDKQFF. CDR3 nucleotide sequence: TGTAGCGTCACCAGGGGGCTAGCGGGAGGGTCCATGGATAAGCAGTTCTTC.

The J gene is TRBJ2-5, the V gene TRBV29-1, with 9 bases fitting TRBD2. Looked up from germline, CDR1 is SQVTM and CDR2 is ANQGSEA. The CDR3 is made up of 14 amino acids. V gave up 3 bases and J gave up 7 bases; unmatched junction bases: 9. CDR3 nucleotide sequence: TGCAGCGTTGACCTGCTAGCGGGAACGGGGACCCAGTACTTC. Translation: CSVDLLAGTGTQYF. The full variable domain, with the rest looked up from reference TRBV29-1 and TRBJ2-5, is SAVISQKPSRDICQRGTSLTIQCQVDSQVTMMFWYRQQPGQSLTLIATANQGSEATYESGFVIDKFPISRPNLTFSTLTVSNMSPEDSSIYLCSVDLLAGTGTQYFGPGTRLLVL.

The chain employs TRBV4-1 and TRBJ2-3, with 8 positions matching TRBD2. The V gene's germline CDR1 is MGHRA and CDR2 YSYEKL. The CDR3 spans 17 residues. The J segment lost 0 bases and the V segment lost 10 bases, leaving 15 bases of the junction unmatched. Here the CDR3 reads CANSQESPGGSTDTQYF. The CDR3 bases are TGCGCCAACAGTCAAGAATCACCGGGAGGGAGCACAGATACGCAGTATTTT.

In regard to this clonotype: The junction differs from germline at one of its ends, possibly a read error. V usage is TRBV5-1 and J usage is TRBJ2-7, with D possibly being TRBD1 (6 bases). The CDR3 covers 14 residues. Germline V gives CDR1 SGHRS, CDR2 YFSETQ. CDR3: CASSLDSQTYEQYF. The CDR3 DNA reads as TGCGCCAGCAGTTTGGACAGCCAAACCTACGAGCAGTACTTC.

As to this clonotype: Lacking the conserved final phenylalanine or tryptophan, this CDR3 likely reflects a read error. This chain links TRBV28 with TRBJ1-1; tentatively, D is TRBD1 (5 bases). The length of the CDR3 is 13 residues. V gave up 7 bases and J gave up 8 bases, with 17 bases separating them. Germline V CDR1 and CDR2: MDHEN, SYDVKM. CDR3 protein: CASIQGAVREAFY. The CDR3 nucleotides read TGTGCCAGCATCCAAGGGGCTGTACGCGAAGCTTTCTAT.

As to this clonotype: Sequence at one end of the junction differs from germline and may be a read error. The chain links TRBV5-5 to TRBJ1-1; D gene uncertain. This CDR3 comprises 14 residues. Germline V gives CDR1 SGHKS, CDR2 YYEKEE (reference sequence). CDR3 sequence: CATSFPTRNTEAFF. The CDR3, as DNA: TGTGCCACCAGCTTTCCGACTAGGAACACTGAAGCTTTCTTT.

Many counts were recorded for this clonotype. The chain joins TRBV4-1 to TRBJ2-1; 10 nucleotides agree with TRBD1. CDR3 length: 15 residues. The germline CDR1 and CDR2 sequences are MGHRA and YSYEKL. Trimming at V came to 1 base and at J to 7 bases, leaving 4 bases not matched to a gene. CDR3 region: CASSQADRGRNEQFF. CDR3 sequence (DNA): TGCGCCAGCAGCCAAGCAGACAGGGGGCGGAATGAGCAGTTCTTC.

This clonotype was found many times. The chain couples TRBV12-3 or TRBV12-4 to TRBJ2-7; no definite D call. The ends were cut back, 3 bases at V and 2 bases at J, with 8 bases in the middle. The CDR3 is 13 residues long. The CDR3: CASSFQVPYEQYF. DNA of the CDR3: TGTGCCAGCAGTTTTCAGGTCCCCTACGAGCAGTACTTC.

Concerning this clonotype itself: The germline gene is not matched at one end of the junction; a read error may be the cause. This rearrangement joins TRBV19 to TRBJ2-1; the D call may be TRBD1 or TRBD2 (5 bases each). The CDR3 consists of 15 residues. CDR1 and CDR2 from the germline V gene are LNHDA and SQIVND (reference sequence). The CDR3 protein is CASSMRLRKDNELFF. CDR3 coding DNA: TGTGCCAGTAGTATGAGACTAAGGAAGGACAATGAGCTGTTCTTC. Looking up the rest from reference TRBV19 and TRBJ2-1 gives the full variable domain: DGGITQSPKYLFRKEGQNVTLSCEQNLNHDAMYWYRQDPGQGLRLIYYSQIVNDFQKGDIAEGYSVSREKKESFPLTVTSAQKNPTAFYLCASSMRLRKDNELFFGPGTRLTVL.

To note about this clonotype: A read error may produce the germline difference seen at one junction end. The chain combines TRBV11-2 with TRBJ2-1; TRBD2 agrees at 10 bases. Germline values: CDR1 SGHAT, CDR2 FQNNGV. The CDR3 totals 14 residues. The CDR3, as DNA: TGTGGCAGCAGCTTAACTAGCGGGAACAATGAGCAGTTCTTC. Its protein is CGSSLTSGNNEQFF.

Turning to this clonotype: The missing conserved phenylalanine or tryptophan at the end of this CDR3 makes a read error likely. V is TRBV29-1 and J is TRBJ2-1; weak D call: TRBD2 (5 bases). The CDR3 has 14 residues. Germline assignment: CDR1 SQVTM and CDR2 ANQGSEA. Here the CDR3 DNA reads TGCTGCGTTGCACGGGAACCTCTATACAATGAGCAGTTCTTA. Amino acid sequence: CCVAREPLYNEQFL.

This clonotype appeared a single time. Since no conserved phenylalanine or tryptophan closes the CDR3, a read error is the likely cause. The genes are TRBV11-1 and TRBJ2-5; tentatively, D is TRBD2 (6 bases). The CDR3 totals 13 residues. CDR1 and CDR2 from the germline V gene are SGHAT and FQDESV (reference sequence). V was trimmed by 5 bases and J by 10 bases, leaving 17 bases between them. The CDR3 region has the DNA TGTGCCAGCAGCGAGGGACCGGGAGTGATCCAGTACATC. Translated, it gives CASSEGPGVIQYI.

About this clonotype: The germline gene is not matched at one end of the junction; a read error may be the cause. The rearrangement joins TRBV12-3 or TRBV12-4 to TRBJ2-6; D remains ambiguous. This CDR3 comprises 15 residues. The CDR3 region has the DNA TGTGCCAGCAGATTAGTGTCAACTGGGGTCAACGTCCTGTCTTTC. This gives the protein CASRLVSTGVNVLSF.